The rows below give T cell receptor beta chains drawn from one sample of a study of post-analysis software for immune sequencing data. MiXCR was run by TCRdb on the PCR reads, yielding one entry per CDR3 protein. Among around 500,000 distinct CDR3 sequences, approximately 31% were seen once, and the ten largest hold about 6%. The sample was blood. These receptors came from a girl aged 2-17 years with multiple sclerosis. The conserved cysteine and the conserved F or W are not part of the CDR3 here.

cdr3_aa	v_call	j_call
ASSPAGRALSYGYT	TRBV28	TRBJ1-2
ASSLSLSEAF	TRBV7-9	TRBJ1-1
ASTAGDYGYT	TRBV28	TRBJ1-2
ASSRDGRGAGEQF	TRBV6-5	TRBJ2-1
ASSIDSYGYT	TRBV7-9	TRBJ1-2
ASSPGTAEGYGYT	TRBV18	TRBJ1-2
ASSARTGGRGYT	TRBV13	TRBJ1-2
ASSFMAGAYEQY	TRBV7-2	TRBJ2-7
ATKQIIAEITGELF	TRBV6-5	TRBJ2-2
ASSQDRGAPIIYGYT	TRBV4-1	TRBJ1-2
ATSREAGIHSPLH	TRBV15	TRBJ1-6
SARDRTRHNHEQF	TRBV20-1	TRBJ2-1
ASSLSGLQTQY	TRBV27	TRBJ2-5
TARERADNSPLH	TRBV20-1	TRBJ1-6
ASSSGKTQY	TRBV12-3/TRBV12-4	TRBJ2-5
SVERVYNEQF	TRBV29-1	TRBJ2-1
ASSLGGSGNQPQH	TRBV11-2	TRBJ1-5
ASRSQQGADSPLH	TRBV12-3/TRBV12-4	TRBJ1-6
SVDGRRREAF	TRBV29-1	TRBJ1-1
ASSQHLLGGANEQF	TRBV4-1	TRBJ2-1
ASSLEGTGGDYEQY	TRBV13	TRBJ2-7
ASSQDIHPRGEQY	TRBV3-1	TRBJ2-7
SAREPTRGETQY	TRBV20-1	TRBJ2-5
ASSLDPVQASSGANVLT	TRBV7-2	TRBJ2-6
ASSIGWSTEAF	TRBV19	TRBJ1-1
SARPPGMSSYEQY	TRBV20-1	TRBJ2-7
ASSRDNGANVLT	TRBV6-5	TRBJ2-6
ASSARTDSQPQH	TRBV11-2	TRBJ1-5
ASSDSSNQPQH	TRBV6-5	TRBJ1-5
ASTSLPPQGMREGYT	TRBV27	TRBJ1-2
SGDPGSSYNSPLH	TRBV20-1	TRBJ1-6
SVCIQGSGANVLT	TRBV29-1	TRBJ2-6
ATAGVLYNEQF	TRBV12-3/TRBV12-4	TRBJ2-1
SARGRGGSGANVLT	TRBV20-1	TRBJ2-6
SLPGLAGGLYEQY	TRBV20-1	-
ASSPLPRVGQETQY	TRBV7-9	TRBJ2-5
ASSPMGFQGTGELF	TRBV4-1	TRBJ2-2
ASSIGGARLADTQY	TRBV5-6	TRBJ2-3
ASSRDALADTQY	TRBV6-5	TRBJ2-3
ASSKVTGSQETQY	TRBV7-9	TRBJ2-5
AGSLGQGYTEAF	TRBV4-1	TRBJ1-1
ASSFAGAVTNEKLF	TRBV5-5	TRBJ1-4
SVVGGGMNYGYT	TRBV29-1	TRBJ1-2
ASSLFLVRKGGSTDTQY	TRBV28	TRBJ2-3
SVLGGGPNFGYT	TRBV29-1	TRBJ1-2
ASSSQGDEKLF	TRBV12-3/TRBV12-4	TRBJ1-4
ASSPEVGAAWTNEKLF	TRBV11-2	TRBJ1-4
ASSSDRLGEQF	TRBV7-3	TRBJ2-1
ASSFRWGETQY	TRBV7-2	-
ASSFSTGVGTDMQY	TRBV12-3/TRBV12-4	TRBJ2-3
SAHLAGAKNIQY	TRBV20-1	TRBJ2-4
ATSAQGVGDEQF	TRBV24-1	TRBJ2-1
ASGPRNYNSPLH	TRBV6-1	TRBJ1-6
ASSLGGTVNTDTQY	TRBV7-2	TRBJ2-3
ASSRDGTDNEKLF	TRBV4-1	TRBJ1-4
SARKGLLYGYT	TRBV20-1	TRBJ1-2
ASRRTSGGPMDEQF	TRBV3-1	TRBJ2-1
ASSEARQAEAF	TRBV6-1	TRBJ1-1
ASSSGQGRAVGTEAF	TRBV5-1	TRBJ1-1